The sequence of this T cell receptor (beta chain) was determined in a study of PD-L1 blockade in urothelial cancer. General study findings and limits: Patients showing durable benefit displayed a greater abundance of tumor-infiltrating T lymphocytes. Patients had one FFPE tumor sample each, not taken right before treatment.

The assay was immunoSEQ multiplex PCR, and TCRdb's table has in-frame clones only and misses some. The table shows about 35,000 clones, with roughly 38% occurring only once. On this clone itself: Its antigen is undetermined.

CDR3 length: 12 amino acids. The germline V gene encodes CDR1 SGDLS and CDR2 YYNGEE. V was shortened by 6 bases and J by 4 bases, with 8 bases between the two germline ends. The material sequenced was tumor tissue, taken before atezolizumab (anti-PD-L1) treatment. The J gene is TRBJ1-3, the V gene TRBV9; tentative D call: TRBD1 (6 bases). The sequence came from a man in his 60s with urothelial cancer. The CDR3 sequence is CASKGDGNTIYF. CDR3 bases: TGTGCCAGCAAGGGGGACGGAAACACCATATATTTT.